The 17 T cell receptor beta chains presented below share a single source sample, sequenced in a study of T cells in Graves' hyperthyroidism and ophthalmopathy. TCR beta CDR3 regions were amplified from RNA transcripts. First-round RT-PCR with HTBI primers amplified the TCR CDR3 region. Via MiXCR, TCRdb re-called the multiplex PCR reads, giving one row per CDR3 protein. Among over 500,000 distinct CDR3 sequences, more than 15% were seen once, and the ten largest hold 25% to 30%. The sequenced sample was blood. Source of these receptors: a woman younger than 45 with Graves' ophthalmopathy.

The table lists this clonotype with many counts. The rearrangement joins TRBV28 to TRBJ1-1, with 7 bases fitting TRBD1. After removal of 4 bases from V and 0 bases from J, the junction contained 11 bases not matched to a gene. Germline CDR1 MDHEN, CDR2 SYDVKM. CDR3 length equals 17 residues. CDR3 coding DNA: TGTGCCAGCAGTTCCCTCCGGGGGACAGACTTGAACACTGAAGCTTTCTTT. It yields the protein CASSSLRGTDLNTEAFF. The full variable domain, in which reference TRBV28 and TRBJ1-1 provide the parts outside the CDR3, is DVKVTQSSRYLVKRTGEKVFLECVQDMDHENMFWYRQDPGLGLRLIYFSYDVKMKEKGDIPEGYSVSREKKERFSLILESASTNQTSMYLCASSSLRGTDLNTEAFFGQGTRLTVV.

V usage is TRBV3-1 and J usage is TRBJ2-2; 10 nucleotides align to TRBD2. V gave up 4 bases and J gave up 7 bases; unmatched junction bases: 6. Per the germline V gene, CDR1 is LGHDT and CDR2 is YNNKEL (reference sequence). The CDR3 length is 15 residues. The CDR3 coding sequence is TGTGCCAGCAGCCGAGCGGGAGGGCCGGGCGGGGAGCTGTTTTTT. It is translated as CASSRAGGPGGELFF. Filled out from reference TRBV3-1 and TRBJ2-2, the complete variable domain reads DTAVSQTPKYLVTQMGNDKSIKCEQNLGHDTMYWYKQDSKKFLKIMFSYNNKELIINETVPNRFSPKSPDKAHLNLHINSLELGDSAVYFCASSRAGGPGGELFFGEGSRLTVL.

There are many counts of this clonotype. The V and J genes are TRBV7-2 and TRBJ2-7; D may be TRBD2 (6 bases). V was shortened by 1 base and J by 6 bases, with 19 bases between the two germline ends. Germline CDR1 is SGHTA and CDR2 is FQGNSA. This CDR3 has 16 residues. CDR3 sequence (DNA): TGTGCCAGCAGCTTAGGGGGTGGGGGGAAGTCTAGCGAGCAGTACTTC. As protein: CASSLGGGGKSSEQYF.

This clonotype was counted many times. The V and J genes are TRBV28 and TRBJ1-5; no firm D call. CDR1 is MDHEN, CDR2 SYDVKM, per germline. V was shortened by 2 bases and J by 7 bases, with 18 bases between the two germline ends. The CDR3 extends over 16 amino acids. The CDR3 reads CASSLMDFGVPQPQHF. Written as DNA, the CDR3 is TGTGCCAGCAGTTTAATGGATTTCGGGGTCCCCCAGCCCCAGCATTTT.

This clonotype turned up a few times. At one end the junction does not follow the germline gene, possibly because of a read error. The J gene is TRBJ2-7, the V gene TRBV7-8; TRBD1 agrees at 8 bases. The CDR3 spans 15 residues. Per germline, CDR1 SGHVS and CDR2 FQNEAQ. This chain's CDR3 is CAGSLGRTGPYEQYF. The CDR3, as DNA: TGTGCCGGCAGCTTAGGGCGGACAGGGCCCTACGAGCAGTACTTC.

A note on this clonotype: A read error may explain this, as a much larger clone is one base away. This chain joins TRBV27 and TRBJ2-7; 10 positions match TRBD2. CDR3 length equals 15 residues. Per germline, CDR1 MNHEY and CDR2 SMNVEV (reference sequence). CDR3 DNA sequence: TGTGCCAGCCAAACTAGCGGGAAGGTAGGGTACGAGCAGCACTTC. Its translation is CASQTSGKVGYEQHF.

This clonotype appeared many times. In nucleotides, the CDR3 is TGTGCCTGGAGGGCGGACCGGAGTAGGTCCTACAATGAGCAGTTCTTC. This translates into CAWRADRSRSYNEQFF. This chain connects TRBV30 to TRBJ2-1; D gene ambiguous. Germline V gene data show CDR1 as GTSNPN and CDR2 as SVGIG (reference sequence). The CDR3 covers 16 residues. Trimming pared 3 bases from V and 1 base from J, leaving 16 bases between.

This rearrangement joins TRBV5-1 to TRBJ1-3, with 7 bases identical to TRBD1. With 4 bases clipped from V and 9 bases from J, the junction kept 10 bases outside the gene matches. Per the germline V gene, CDR1 is SGHRS and CDR2 is YFSETQ. The CDR3 length is 14 residues. CDR3 amino acids: CASSQERQGGTIYF. For the CDR3, the DNA is TGCGCCAGCAGCCAAGAACGACAGGGTGGCACCATATATTTT.

This clonotype was observed a handful of times. This rearrangement joins TRBV7-3 to TRBJ2-7; no clear D. V lost 5 bases, J lost 6 bases, and 11 bases lay in between. From germline, CDR1 is SGHTA and CDR2 FQGTGA. The CDR3 has 12 residues. CDR3 sequence (DNA): TGTGCCAGCAGCCACTCAGATGGCGAGCAGTACTTC. Protein sequence: CASSHSDGEQYF.

The chain is built from TRBV28 and TRBJ1-1, with TRBD1 matching over 9 bases. This CDR3 is 15 amino acids long. Germline CDR1 MDHEN, CDR2 SYDVKM. V dropped 4 bases and J dropped 3; count of bases not matched to a gene: 6. CDR3 nucleotides: TGTGCCAGCAGTTACAGGGGGCTACGATACACTGAAGCTTTCTTT. It encodes CASSYRGLRYTEAFF.

This chain uses TRBV28 with TRBJ2-5; possible D gene TRBD2, 6 bases. The CDR3 covers 13 residues. Trimming took 7 bases from V and 3 from J, leaving 12 bases between them. Looked up from germline, CDR1 is MDHEN and CDR2 is SYDVKM. DNA for the CDR3: TGTGCCAGCACCGGAGGGGCGAAAGAGACCCAGTACTTC. Its protein product is CASTGGAKETQYF.

The chain is built from TRBV10-3 and TRBJ2-2, with TRBD2 identical over 11 bases. Germline loops: CDR1 ENHRY, CDR2 SYGVKD. This CDR3 has 16 amino acids. The J segment lost 2 bases and the V segment lost 7 bases, leaving 6 bases of the junction unmatched. Here the CDR3 reads CAIKASGRINTGELFF. As DNA, the CDR3 is TGTGCCATCAAGGCTAGCGGGAGGATAAACACCGGGGAGCTGTTTTTT.

This clonotype was detected a few times. Mismatch with germline at one junction end may stem from a read error. The rearrangement joins TRBV7-2 to TRBJ2-1; no firm D call. The CDR3 has 14 amino acids. CDR1 SGHTA and CDR2 FQGNSA come from the germline V gene. The CDR3 loop is CASSPYVGYNEQFF. The CDR3 DNA reads as TGCGCCAGCAGCCCCTACGTAGGATACAATGAGCAGTTCTTC.

This clonotype has more than one count but fewer than ten. This chain connects TRBV6-2 or TRBV6-3 to TRBJ2-5, with D maybe TRBD2 (5 bases). V was cut by 3 bases and J by 7 bases, with 18 bases left in between. The CDR3 sequence is 15 residues long. Germline loops: CDR1 MNHEY, CDR2 SVGEGT. This CDR3 is CASSYPAAGVGTQYF. In DNA, the CDR3 is TGTGCCAGCAGTTATCCGGCCGCGGGTGTTGGGACCCAGTACTTC.

This clonotype showed up many times. This chain joins TRBV3-1 and TRBJ2-6; D is unresolved. The CDR3 is made up of 13 amino acids. Trimming removed 1 base at V and 3 bases at J, with 1 base between. CDR1 and CDR2 (germline): LGHDT, YNNKEL (reference sequence). The CDR3 region is CASSQVGANVLTF. CDR3 nucleotides: TGTGCCAGCAGCCAAGTTGGGGCCAACGTCCTGACTTTC.

This clonotype was found a few times. The chain employs TRBV2 and TRBJ2-3, with D possibly matching TRBD2 (6 bases). Germline CDR1 reads SNHLY; CDR2 reads FYNNEI. The CDR3 sequence is 15 residues long. The V end lost 7 bases, the J end lost 2 bases, and 16 bases lay between the germline ends. The CDR3 DNA reads as TGTGCCAGCAATCCTTGGGGGGAACACACAGATACGCAGTATTTT. Its translation: CASNPWGEHTDTQYF.

In its sample, this clonotype was seen a few times. The J gene is TRBJ1-2, the V gene TRBV6-2 or TRBV6-3; 9 bases align to TRBD1. Trimming removed 5 bases from V and 4 bases from J; junction bases left unmatched: 5. CDR1 is MNHEY, CDR2 SVGEGT, per germline. The CDR3 sequence is 14 residues long. CDR3 bases: TGTGCCAGCAGTACCGGGACAGGGATCTATGGCTACACCTTC. Protein product: CASSTGTGIYGYTF.